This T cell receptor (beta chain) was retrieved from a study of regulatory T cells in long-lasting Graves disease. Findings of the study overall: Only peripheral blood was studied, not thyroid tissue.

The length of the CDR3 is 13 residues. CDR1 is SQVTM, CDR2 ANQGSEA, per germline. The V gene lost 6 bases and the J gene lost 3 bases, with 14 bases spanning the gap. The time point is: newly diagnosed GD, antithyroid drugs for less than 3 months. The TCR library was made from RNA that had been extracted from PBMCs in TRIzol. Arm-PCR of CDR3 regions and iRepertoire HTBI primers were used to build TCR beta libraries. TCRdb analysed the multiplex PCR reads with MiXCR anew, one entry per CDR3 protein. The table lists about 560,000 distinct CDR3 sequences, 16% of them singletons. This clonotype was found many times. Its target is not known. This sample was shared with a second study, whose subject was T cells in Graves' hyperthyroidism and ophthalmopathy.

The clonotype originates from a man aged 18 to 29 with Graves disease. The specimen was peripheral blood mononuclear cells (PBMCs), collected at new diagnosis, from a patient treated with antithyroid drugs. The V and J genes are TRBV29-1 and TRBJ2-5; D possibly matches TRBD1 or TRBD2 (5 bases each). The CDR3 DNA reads TGCAGCGTCACCGGGACGGTAAAAGAGACCCAGTACTTC. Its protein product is CSVTGTVKETQYF.